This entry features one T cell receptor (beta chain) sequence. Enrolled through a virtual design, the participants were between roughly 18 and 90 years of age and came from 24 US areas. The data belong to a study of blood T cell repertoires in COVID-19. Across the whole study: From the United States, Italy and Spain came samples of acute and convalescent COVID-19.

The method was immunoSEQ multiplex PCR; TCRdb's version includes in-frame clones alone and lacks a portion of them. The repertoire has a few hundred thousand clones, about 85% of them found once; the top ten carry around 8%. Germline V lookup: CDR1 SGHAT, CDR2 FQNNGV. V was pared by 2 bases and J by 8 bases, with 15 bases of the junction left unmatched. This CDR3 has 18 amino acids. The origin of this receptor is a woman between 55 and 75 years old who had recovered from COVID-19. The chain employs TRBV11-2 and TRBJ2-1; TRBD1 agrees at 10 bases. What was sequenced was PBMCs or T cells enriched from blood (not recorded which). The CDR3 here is CASSLSGGVGQGEYEQFF. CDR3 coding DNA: TGTGCCAGCAGCTTATCCGGAGGGGTCGGACAGGGGGAATATGAGCAGTTCTTC.